This T cell receptor (beta chain) was observed in a study of blood T cell repertoires in COVID-19 (dated by TCRdb to 2018 to 2020). Study-level background: Samples covering the acute and convalescent phases of COVID-19 were provided by collaborators in the United States, Italy and Spain. The dataset comprised deeply sampled blood TCRbeta repertoires from subjects exposed to, actively infected with, or recovered from COVID-19. The sample metadata nearly always contained a de-identified subject ID, COVID-19 status, age in years and sex. Where HLA class I and class II types were available, the types were taken from metadata supplied by the sample provider, not from assay-based typing. The prospective study material was composed of cDNA or gDNA derived from T cells, B-cell-depleted T cells, or PBMCs. The repertoires were released in a freely available public database intended as a resource for research on the immune response to SARS-CoV-2. The samples were drawn from two sources: the first 160 participants of the ongoing ImmuneRACE study, and 1,000 to 1,500 subjects contributed by 6 global collaborators.

In the case of this clone: Its antigen specificity is not known. Within one base of it there is no much larger clone, and no base qualities were kept.

Enrolling through a virtual design, the prospective study's participants ranged in age from roughly 18 to 90 years and lived across roughly 24 United States geographic areas. In the prospective study, cohorts were assigned on the basis of participant-reported clinical history obtained from a screening survey and a study questionnaire. ImmuneRACE Cohort 3 recovered participants were defined by two consecutive negative NP/OP PCR tests, healthcare professional clearance, or symptom resolution. Mobile phlebotomists in the prospective study collected whole blood, serum and a nasopharyngeal or oropharyngeal swab from every participant. Prospective study participants could optionally give additional blood draws and questionnaires over an approximately 2-month period. Before DNA extraction, prospective study blood samples were shipped either frozen or at room temperature. Results and caveats for the whole study, not just this receptor: Clinical and demographic metadata were provided uncurated, with the amount varying by source and participant.

TCRbeta CDR3 regions were amplified from genomic DNA by means of the immunoSEQ Assay, a bias-controlled multiplex PCR. The paper's data handling went like this. Nucleated cell counts per sample were estimated from amplification of reference gene primers within the assay. To quantify the absolute abundance of each unique TCRbeta CDR3 rearrangement, sequence reads were collapsed and filtered. For each sample, productive Simpson clonality was calculated as the square root of Simpson's diversity index across productive rearrangements. Held by TCRdb, this immuneACCESS table contains in-frame sequences only and omits some clones. Under half of the omission traces to an unresolved V gene where checked; the cause of the rest is unknown. V and J calls and clone size follow that table, whereas D and trimming were derived from the DNA. The table for this sample lists fewer than 400,000 clones; 80% to 90% of them were counted only once. The top ten clones comprise around 5% of the sample.

This TCR came from a man aged 30 to 39 who had recovered from COVID-19. The specimen sequenced was PBMCs or T cells enriched from blood (not recorded which).

CDR3 reads: CASSLRGSGTGYGYTF. The DNA is as follows: TGTGCCAGCAGTTTACGGGGATCCGGGACAGGCTATGGCTACACCTTC. Recombination connected TRBV28 to TRBJ1-2; the junction holds 8 bases that match TRBD1. The germline V gene specifies MDHEN as CDR1 and SYDVKM as CDR2. Clipping removes 2 bases from V and 4 bases from J, with 9 as the unmatched junction base count. Reading from cysteine to phenylalanine, the CDR3 counts 16 amino acids. The kept DNA is CDR3 alone, 48 bases in frame from the first base.